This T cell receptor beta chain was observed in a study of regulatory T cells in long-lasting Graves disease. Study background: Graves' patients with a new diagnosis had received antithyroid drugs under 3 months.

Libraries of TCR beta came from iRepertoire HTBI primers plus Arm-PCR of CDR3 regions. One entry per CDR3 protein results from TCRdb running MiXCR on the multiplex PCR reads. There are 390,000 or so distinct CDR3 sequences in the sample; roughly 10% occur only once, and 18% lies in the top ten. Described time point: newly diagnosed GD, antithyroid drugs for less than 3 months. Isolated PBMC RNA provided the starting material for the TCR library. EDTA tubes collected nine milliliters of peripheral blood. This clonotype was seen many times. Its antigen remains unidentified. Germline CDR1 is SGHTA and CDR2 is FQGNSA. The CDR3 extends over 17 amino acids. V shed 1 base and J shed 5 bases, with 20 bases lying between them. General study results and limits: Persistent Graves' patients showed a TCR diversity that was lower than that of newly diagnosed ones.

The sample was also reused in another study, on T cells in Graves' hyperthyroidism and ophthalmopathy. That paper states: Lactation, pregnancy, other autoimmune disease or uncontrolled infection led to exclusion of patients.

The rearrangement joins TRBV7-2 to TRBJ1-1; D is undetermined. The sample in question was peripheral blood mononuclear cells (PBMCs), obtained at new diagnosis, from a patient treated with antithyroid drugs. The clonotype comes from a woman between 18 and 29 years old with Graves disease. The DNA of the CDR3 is TGTGCCAGCAGCTTAGTTTGGAATGGACCCGGGGAGACTGAAGCTTTCTTT. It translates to CASSLVWNGPGETEAFF.